Shown below are 3 T cell receptor beta chains from a single sample sequenced in a study of T cell responses to AZD1222 COVID-19 vaccine. TCRdb's copy holds only in-frame clones and misses some; the assay was immunoSEQ multiplex PCR. The table records some 74,000 clones, more than 75% of them present only once. Sequences were derived from peripheral blood, sampled on day 0 of AZD1222 vaccination. These receptors were taken from an adult in good health.

The chain carries TRBV18 and TRBJ2-5; possible D gene TRBD2, 6 bases. The germline V gene encodes CDR1 KGHSH and CDR2 LQKENI. Trimming took 2 bases from V and 5 from J, leaving 12 bases between them. This CDR3 contains 14 residues. The CDR3 nucleotides are TGTGCCAGCTCACCAGGTATAGGAGGGGAGACCCAGTACTTC. Encoded protein: CASSPGIGGETQYF.

CDR3: CASRQGYYNEQFF. In DNA, the CDR3 is TGTGCCAGCAGGCAGGGATACTACAATGAGCAGTTCTTC. This chain links TRBV6-5 with TRBJ2-1; D possibly corresponds to TRBD1 (5 bases). Germline assignment: CDR1 MNHEY and CDR2 SVGAGI. This CDR3 spans 13 amino acids. V lost 6 bases, J lost 3 bases, and 9 bases lay in between.

The rearrangement joins TRBV5-4 to TRBJ1-6, with unresolved D. CDR1 is SGHNT and CDR2 is YYREEE in the germline V gene (reference sequence). The germline V and J ends were trimmed by 0 bases and 7 bases, with 8 bases remaining between them. The CDR3 has 14 residues. The CDR3 is CASSLGRKNSPLHF. The DNA for the CDR3 is TGTGCCAGCAGCTTGGGACGGAAGAATTCACCCCTCCACTTT.